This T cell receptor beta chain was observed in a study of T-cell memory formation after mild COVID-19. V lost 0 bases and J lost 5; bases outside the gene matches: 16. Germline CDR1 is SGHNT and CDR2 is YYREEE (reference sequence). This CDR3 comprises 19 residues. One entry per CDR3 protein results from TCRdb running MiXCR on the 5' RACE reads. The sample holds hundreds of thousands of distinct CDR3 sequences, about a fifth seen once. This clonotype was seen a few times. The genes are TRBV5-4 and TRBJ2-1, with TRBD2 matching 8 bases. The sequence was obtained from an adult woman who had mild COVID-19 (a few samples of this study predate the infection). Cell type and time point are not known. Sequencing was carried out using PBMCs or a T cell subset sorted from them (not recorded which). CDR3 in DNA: TGTGCCAGCAGCTTGGTCGGCAGGGTCGGACTAGCCGTCGACAATGAGCAGTTCTTC. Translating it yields CASSLVGRVGLAVDNEQFF.